This T cell receptor (beta chain) appears in the sequencing data of a study of beta chain features in type 1 diabetes. The study, taken as a whole, reports: In these data, an HLA type influence on TCRB rearrangement remained unresolved. Shortening that was moderate but significant affected the TCRB CDR3s of Type 1 diabetes patients in all four CD4+ subsets. PCR might show a preference for shorter templates, equally across patients and controls. Among type 1 diabetes patients, VDJ junctions had fewer insertions and more deletions.

Of the isolated RNA, all was reverse transcribed, and so the sequenced material was expressed TCRB transcripts. Measured with immunoSEQ multiplex PCR; TCRdb has only the in-frame clones, and not every one. The table shows a few hundred thousand clones, with 10% to 15% occurring only once. Each of the CD4+ naive, central memory, regulatory and stem cell-like memory populations was sorted via CD45RO/CCR7/CD25/CD127/CD95/CD27. Comments on this clone: Its target is not known.

CDR1 SGHAT and CDR2 FQNNGV come from the germline V gene. The CDR3 has 15 residues. V gave up 5 bases and J gave up 0 bases, with 14 bases separating them. Sequenced: naive CD4+ T cells from blood. V and J are TRBV11-2 and TRBJ2-7; D is perhaps TRBD1 (5 bases). This receptor was identified in a young woman with type 1 diabetes. CDR3 sequence reads: CASSLGAASSYEQYF. CDR3 nucleotides: TGTGCCAGCAGCCTAGGGGCCGCCAGCTCCTACGAGCAGTACTTC.